The text below deals with one T cell receptor (beta chain). The antigen remains undetermined. This sample stems from a study of identical twins. Study results and caveats: Zero-insertion findings could be partly confounded by invariant cells (MAIT and iNKT cells).

cDNA molecules carried unique molecular identifiers, and template switching added a universal primer site. TCRdb re-derived calls from the 5' RACE reads in MiXCR, one entry per CDR3 protein. The sample contains 700,000 to 950,000 distinct CDR3 sequences, over 9% of which appear only once. No donor was unhealthy or non-Caucasian. V was clipped by 7 bases and J by 0 bases, with 16 bases between them. The CDR3 extends over 16 amino acids. These data were also reused for a study on yellow fever vaccine responses in identical twins.

The specimen was PBMCs. This TCR was sampled from a woman between 18 and 29 years old in good health. This chain connects TRBV12-3 or TRBV12-4 to TRBJ2-1; tentatively, D is TRBD2 (5 bases). CDR3: CASTYRAGPSYNEQFF. The DNA for the CDR3 is TGTGCCAGCACTTACCGGGCGGGCCCCTCCTACAATGAGCAGTTCTTC.